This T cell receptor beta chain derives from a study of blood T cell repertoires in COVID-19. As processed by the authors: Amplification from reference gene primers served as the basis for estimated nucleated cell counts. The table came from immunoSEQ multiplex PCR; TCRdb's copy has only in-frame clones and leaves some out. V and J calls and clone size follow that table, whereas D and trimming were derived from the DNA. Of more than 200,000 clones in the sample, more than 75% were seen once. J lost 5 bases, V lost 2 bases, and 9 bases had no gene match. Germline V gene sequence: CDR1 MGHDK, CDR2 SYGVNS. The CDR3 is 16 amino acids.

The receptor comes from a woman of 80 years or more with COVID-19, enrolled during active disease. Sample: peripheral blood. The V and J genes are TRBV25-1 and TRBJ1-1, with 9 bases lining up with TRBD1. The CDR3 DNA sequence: TGTGCCAGCAGTGAAAACAGGGGGCCCCTTCGGACTGAAGCTTTCTTT. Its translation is CASSENRGPLRTEAFF.